This is a list of T cell receptor beta chains from one sample in a study of blood T cells in healthy people across ages. TCRdb analysed the 5' RACE reads with MiXCR anew, one entry per CDR3 protein. This table has about 1 million distinct CDR3 sequences, under 55% appearing once. Sequencing was carried out using blood. These receptors came from a woman aged 55 to 70 in good health. Both conserved end residues are part of each CDR3. Each record gives: V gene, clone size, D gene, J gene, CDR3 protein, CDR3 DNA. D genes are given only for firm matches. A clone size is listed for some rows: how often the clone was seen (once, few, many), or a class if it is expanded.

TRBV27,NA,TRBD1,TRBJ2-7,CASSPRRGLSYEQYF,TGTGCCAGCAGTCCCCGCAGGGGGCTTTCCTACGAGCAGTACTTC
TRBV20-1,NA,TRBD2,TRBJ2-3,CSAVGGLAGKAFTDTQYF,TGCAGTGCCGTGGGGGGACTAGCGGGAAAGGCATTCACAGATACGCAGTATTTT
TRBV28,NA,NA,TRBJ2-7,CASGSHGGNFYEQYF,TGTGCCAGCGGTTCCCACGGAGGGAATTTCTACGAGCAGTACTTC
TRBV2,once,TRBD1,TRBJ2-1,CASSSPTGGVGSYNEQFF,TGTGCCAGCTCGAGTCCGACAGGGGGCGTCGGCTCCTACAATGAGCAGTTCTTC
TRBV20-1,NA,NA,TRBJ2-7,CSARDFGTSLGEQYF,TGCAGTGCTAGAGATTTTGGGACATCTCTTGGCGAGCAGTACTTC
TRBV5-4,NA,TRBD1,TRBJ2-7,CASSLGRPTGSSYEQYF,TGTGCCAGCAGCTTGGGCCGTCCGACAGGGAGCTCCTACGAGCAGTACTTC
TRBV13,NA,TRBD1,TRBJ1-6,CASSFERGLNSPLHF,TGTGCCAGCAGTTTCGAAAGGGGGCTCAATTCACCCCTCCACTTT
TRBV5-1,few,NA,TRBJ2-5,CASIAMAQFQETQYF,TGCGCCAGCATTGCAATGGCACAGTTCCAAGAGACCCAGTACTTC
TRBV7-2,few,TRBD2,TRBJ2-7,CASSLVLAGEEQYF,TGTGCCAGCAGCTTAGTACTAGCGGGAGAGGAGCAGTACTTC
TRBV27,NA,NA,TRBJ2-7,CASSLGWDGSYEQYF,TGTGCCAGCAGTTTGGGCTGGGACGGATCCTACGAGCAGTACTTC
TRBV20-1,few,NA,TRBJ1-5,CSALEGGQPQHF,TGCAGTGCCCTGGAGGGGGGTCAGCCCCAGCATTTT
TRBV9,once,TRBD2,TRBJ2-5,CASSLRLAAGKDEQYF,TGTGCCAGCAGCCTCAGACTAGCGGCTGGCAAGGATGAGCAGTACTTC
TRBV6-4,NA,TRBD2,TRBJ2-1,CASSGVLAGRSYNEQFF,TGTGCCAGCAGTGGAGTCTTAGCGGGTAGGTCCTACAATGAGCAGTTCTTC
TRBV28,NA,NA,TRBJ2-5,CASSSGTFVKEQYF,TGTGCCAGCAGCTCCGGGACCTTCGTAAAGGAGCAGTACTTC
TRBV5-1,once,NA,TRBJ2-1,CASSERTGSRNEQFF,TGCGCCAGCAGCGAACGAACAGGTTCTCGCAATGAGCAGTTCTTC
TRBV18,NA,TRBD1,TRBJ2-5,CASSPLDRGETQYF,TGTGCCAGCTCACCCTTGGACAGGGGAGAGACCCAGTACTTC
TRBV20-1,few,NA,TRBJ2-3,CSTDSTDTQYF,TGCAGTACTGACAGCACAGATACGCAGTATTTT
TRBV3-1,few,NA,TRBJ2-3,CASSQDLEDTQYF,TGTGCCAGCAGCCAAGATCTCGAGGATACGCAGTATTTT
TRBV27,NA,NA,TRBJ2-5,CASSLTDNTPWYF,TGTGCCAGCAGTCTCACCGACAACACCCCCTGGTACTTC
TRBV5-1,few,NA,TRBJ1-5,CASSLVGFPGQPQHF,TGCGCCAGCAGCTTGGTTGGCTTCCCGGGACAGCCCCAGCATTTT
TRBV29-1,many,NA,TRBJ1-2,CSVAGQGNYGYTF,TGCAGCGTTGCCGGGCAGGGGAACTATGGCTACACCTTC
TRBV12-3/TRBV12-4,NA,NA,TRBJ2-3,CASSFTAPLSTDTQYF,TGTGCCAGCAGTTTTACAGCTCCTCTTAGCACAGATACGCAGTATTTT
TRBV2,NA,NA,TRBJ2-5,CASSDRRETQYF,TGTGCCAGCAGTGACAGGAGGGAGACCCAGTACTTC
TRBV20-1,NA,NA,TRBJ2-4,CSASPGLAKNIQYF,TGCAGTGCTAGTCCTGGACTAGCCAAAAACATTCAGTACTTC
TRBV7-8,NA,NA,TRBJ2-3,CASSPRPGLDTQYF,TGTGCCAGCAGCCCACGCCCGGGACTAGATACGCAGTATTTT
TRBV9,NA,TRBD1,TRBJ2-3,CASSVGTGGVADTQYF,TGTGCCAGCAGCGTGGGGACAGGGGGCGTCGCAGATACGCAGTATTTT
TRBV12-3/TRBV12-4,NA,NA,TRBJ2-7,CASSSQTGLREQYF,TGTGCCAGCAGTTCGCAGACAGGACTGCGCGAGCAGTACTTC
TRBV6-5,NA,NA,TRBJ1-2,CASRLGVIYGYTF,TGTGCCAGCAGATTAGGGGTGATCTATGGCTACACCTTC
TRBV20-1,NA,TRBD1,TRBJ1-4,CSADRDRGLLFF,TGCAGTGCTGACCGGGACAGGGGTTTACTGTTTTTT
TRBV6-5,few,NA,TRBJ2-7,CASSYLDTAVEQYF,TGTGCCAGCAGTTACCTTGACACGGCGGTTGAGCAGTACTTC
TRBV6-1,NA,TRBD2,TRBJ2-7,CASRDGRLAGGSLEQYF,TGTGCCAGCAGGGACGGGAGGCTAGCGGGAGGCTCTCTCGAGCAGTACTTC
TRBV28,NA,TRBD1,TRBJ1-1,CASSSNGQGLVNTEAFF,TGTGCCAGCAGCAGTAACGGACAGGGGCTCGTGAACACTGAAGCTTTCTTT
TRBV20-1,NA,TRBD2,TRBJ2-7,CSASFPGRTSGSPREQYF,TGCAGTGCTAGCTTTCCAGGGAGGACTAGCGGGAGTCCCCGCGAGCAGTACTTC
TRBV20-1,NA,TRBD2,TRBJ2-3,CSPLAGTTATQYF,TGCAGCCCACTAGCGGGGACTACAGCTACGCAGTATTTT
TRBV7-3,NA,NA,TRBJ1-6,CASSLSGGMRNSPLHF,TGTGCCAGCAGCTTATCTGGGGGAATGCGTAATTCACCCCTCCACTTT
TRBV19,once,TRBD2,TRBJ2-1,CASSIRAGGAYNEQFF,TGTGCCAGTAGTATCAGAGCGGGAGGGGCCTACAATGAGCAGTTCTTC
TRBV20-1,NA,NA,TRBJ1-5,CSAAPGANQPQHF,TGCAGTGCTGCGCCCGGGGCTAATCAGCCCCAGCATTTT
TRBV6-5,once,TRBD2,TRBJ2-7,CASSYGSGSRPTYEQYF,TGTGCCAGCAGTTACGGTAGCGGGAGCAGGCCCACCTACGAGCAGTACTTC
TRBV7-2,NA,TRBD2,TRBJ2-5,CASSTRTAGGGNEQYF,TGTGCCAGCAGCACGAGGACCGCGGGGGGGGGTAATGAGCAGTACTTC
TRBV4-2,NA,NA,TRBJ1-5,CASSRGGTGNQPQHF,TGTGCCAGCAGCCGAGGGGGGACGGGGAATCAGCCCCAGCATTTT
TRBV29-1,NA,NA,TRBJ2-6,CSVWAEGSNVLTF,TGCAGCGTCTGGGCGGAGGGGTCCAACGTCCTGACTTTC
TRBV29-1,NA,NA,TRBJ2-2,CSVGKTGNTGELFF,TGCAGCGTTGGGAAGACAGGGAACACCGGGGAGCTGTTTTTT
TRBV28,NA,TRBD1,TRBJ2-2,CASRRQGGGELFF,TGTGCCAGCAGGAGACAGGGGGGCGGGGAGCTGTTTTTT
TRBV24-1,NA,NA,TRBJ1-2,CATSDPTGFYGYTF,TGTGCCACCAGTGACCCGACAGGATTCTATGGCTACACCTTC
TRBV27,NA,TRBD1,TRBJ2-7,CAGSLFRDSYEQYF,TGTGCCGGCAGTTTATTCCGGGACAGCTACGAGCAGTACTTC
TRBV3-1,NA,NA,TRBJ2-7,CASSRDRYSGREQYF,TGTGCCAGCAGCCGAGATCGATATTCCGGCCGGGAGCAGTACTTC
TRBV7-6,many,TRBD1,TRBJ2-3,CASSRQGERTDTQYF,TGTGCCAGCAGTCGACAGGGAGAACGCACAGATACGCAGTATTTT
TRBV5-6,few,NA,TRBJ2-1,CASSWGLTGDEQFF,TGTGCCAGCAGCTGGGGACTGACCGGGGATGAGCAGTTCTTC
TRBV12-3/TRBV12-4,NA,TRBD1,TRBJ1-2,CASSLFRRAGGGGYTF,TGTGCCAGCAGTTTATTTCGGCGAGCAGGGGGAGGAGGCTACACCTTC
TRBV15,once,NA,TRBJ2-1,CATSAEYNEQFF,TGTGCCACCAGCGCGGAATACAATGAGCAGTTCTTC
TRBV10-3,NA,NA,TRBJ2-7,CATSESSLETSFEQYF,TGTGCCACCAGTGAGTCGTCCCTAGAGACCTCCTTCGAGCAGTACTTC
TRBV5-1,few,NA,TRBJ2-5,CASTFAVDFPGETQYF,TGCGCCAGCACTTTTGCGGTGGACTTCCCCGGGGAGACCCAGTACTTC
TRBV7-9,NA,NA,TRBJ1-2,CASSLPVIGNYGYTF,TGTGCCAGCAGCTTGCCCGTGATAGGGAACTATGGCTACACCTTC
TRBV7-8,few,TRBD1,TRBJ2-5,CASSLTYRDSQETQYF,TGTGCCAGCAGCTTAACATACCGGGACAGCCAAGAGACCCAGTACTTC
TRBV7-7,NA,NA,TRBJ2-5,CASSLAASDETQYF,TGTGCCAGCAGCTTAGCGGCTAGCGATGAGACCCAGTACTTC
TRBV20-1,few,NA,TRBJ2-5,CSARKVQQETQYF,TGCAGTGCTAGAAAGGTACAGCAAGAGACCCAGTACTTC
TRBV9,NA,NA,TRBJ1-1,CASSGGTATARDTEAFF,TGTGCCAGCAGCGGCGGGACGGCCACGGCAAGAGACACTGAAGCTTTCTTT
TRBV7-3,NA,TRBD1,TRBJ2-5,CASSVGDRVQGEQYF,TGTGCCAGCAGCGTTGGGGACAGGGTGCAAGGTGAGCAGTACTTC
TRBV20-1,NA,NA,TRBJ1-6,CSARARDYYNSPLHF,TGCAGTGCTAGGGCTAGAGATTATTATAATTCACCCCTCCACTTT